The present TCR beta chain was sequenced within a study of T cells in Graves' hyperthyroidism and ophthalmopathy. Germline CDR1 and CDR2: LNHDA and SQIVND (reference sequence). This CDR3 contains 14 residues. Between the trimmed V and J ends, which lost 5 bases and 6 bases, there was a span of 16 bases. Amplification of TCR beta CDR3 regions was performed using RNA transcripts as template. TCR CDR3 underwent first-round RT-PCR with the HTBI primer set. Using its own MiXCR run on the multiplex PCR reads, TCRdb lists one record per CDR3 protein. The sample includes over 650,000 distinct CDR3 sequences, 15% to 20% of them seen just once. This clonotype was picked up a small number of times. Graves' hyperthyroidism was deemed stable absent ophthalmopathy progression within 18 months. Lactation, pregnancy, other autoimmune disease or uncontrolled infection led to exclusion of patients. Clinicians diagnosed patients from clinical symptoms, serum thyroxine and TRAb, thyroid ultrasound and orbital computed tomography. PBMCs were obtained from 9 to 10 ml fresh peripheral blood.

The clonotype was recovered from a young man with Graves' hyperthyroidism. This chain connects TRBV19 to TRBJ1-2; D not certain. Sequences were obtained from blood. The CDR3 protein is CASSRQKARHGYTF. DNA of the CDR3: TGTGCCAGTAGTCGCCAGAAGGCCAGGCATGGCTACACCTTC.